The 7 T cell receptor beta chains presented below share a single source sample, sequenced in a study of OX40 agonist ivuxolimab in advanced cancers. Only in-frame clones appear in the TCRdb table, and some are missing; sequencing was by immunoSEQ multiplex PCR. The sample yields roughly 35,000 clones, roughly three quarters seen once. Sequenced material: CD4+ or CD8+ T cells sorted from blood, taken in a trial of the OX40 agonist ivuxolimab. The receptors originated from an adult with an advanced solid tumor such as melanoma, head and neck, liver or kidney cancer.

The rearrangement uses TRBV6-1 and TRBJ2-7; 13 bases agree with TRBD2. The CDR3 totals 15 residues. The ends lost 1 base at V and 6 bases at J; junction bases unmatched: 3. CDR1 and CDR2 from the germline V gene are MNHNS and SASEGT. The CDR3: CASSEERLAGGEQYF. Written as DNA, the CDR3 is TGTGCCAGCAGTGAAGAACGACTAGCGGGGGGCGAGCAGTACTTC.

This clone occurred once. The CDR3 DNA sequence: TGTGCCAGCGCGGACAGGGGTCTCAATGAGCAGTTCTTC. Protein product: CASADRGLNEQFF. The chain has TRBV6-5 and TRBJ2-1; 9 positions match TRBD1. With 8 bases clipped from V and 6 bases from J, the junction kept 5 bases outside the gene matches. The CDR3 sequence is 13 residues long. Germline lookup yields CDR1 MNHEY and CDR2 SVGAGI.

The chain is built from TRBV11-2 and TRBJ1-3, with 7 bases that match TRBD1. This CDR3 is 12 amino acids long. Germline V gene sequence: CDR1 SGHAT, CDR2 FQNNGV. J lost 9 bases, V lost 3 bases, and 2 bases had no gene match. CDR3 coding DNA: TGTGCCAGCAGCTTCGCAGGGGGCACCATATATTTT. Translated, it gives CASSFAGGTIYF.

J is TRBJ2-3 and V is TRBV4-2; D might be TRBD2 (5 bases). The CDR3 totals 17 residues. Per germline, CDR1 LGHNA and CDR2 YNFKEQ. V lost 1 base and J 0 bases, leaving 14 bases between the germline ends. The CDR3 DNA reads TGTGCCAGCAGCCAAGGGGTGGCAGCGGCTAGCACAGATACGCAGTATTTT. It translates to CASSQGVAAASTDTQYF.

This chain uses TRBV28 with TRBJ2-7; the match to TRBD2 covers 9 bases. The V gene's germline CDR1 is MDHEN and CDR2 SYDVKM. V lost 8 bases and J lost 5; bases outside the gene matches: 13. This CDR3 has 15 residues. CDR3 sequence (DNA): TGTGCCAGCCCCCCTGCGCGGGGGGGTGTCCACGAGCAGTACTTC. The encoded protein is CASPPARGGVHEQYF. Complete variable domain (other parts from reference TRBV28 and TRBJ2-7): DVKVTQSSRYLVKRTGEKVFLECVQDMDHENMFWYRQDPGLGLRLIYFSYDVKMKEKGDIPEGYSVSREKKERFSLILESASTNQTSMYLCASPPARGGVHEQYFGPGTRLTVT.

The rearrangement uses TRBV28 and TRBJ1-4, with D possibly matching TRBD1 (5 bases). Trimming removed 4 bases at V and 8 bases at J, with 17 bases between. CDR1 and CDR2 (germline): MDHEN, SYDVKM. The CDR3 is made up of 15 amino acids. The CDR3 reads CASSSGGPLGEKLFF. In nucleotides, the CDR3 is TGTGCCAGCAGTTCGGGGGGACCCCTCGGGGAAAAACTGTTTTTT.

The chain employs TRBV5-1 and TRBJ1-2; D is perhaps TRBD1 (5 bases). The CDR3 loop spans 13 amino acids. Trimming removed 2 bases at V and 7 bases at J, with 12 bases between. Germline V gene sequence: CDR1 SGHRS, CDR2 YFSETQ. Here the CDR3 reads CASSFSSGGGYTF. The CDR3 region has the DNA TGCGCCAGCAGCTTCAGTTCTGGGGGTGGCTACACCTTC.